These T cell receptor beta chains were read from a single sample in a study of T cells expressing NK-cell markers. TCRdb reprocessed the 5' RACE reads and stores each CDR3 protein as one record, lacking DNA. The clone table shows 500,000 or so distinct CDR3 sequences, with the ten largest holding 3.5% to 4.5%. The sequenced material came from blood T cells: a sorted CD56 or NKG2C T cell subset, CD4+ or CD8+ T cells, or bulk PBMC T cells (not recorded which). The receptors come from a man aged 18 to 30 in good health. The CDR3 runs from the conserved cysteine through the conserved F or W. Fields, in order: CDR3 length, J gene, V gene, CDR3 protein.

>14|TRBJ1-1|TRBV12-3/TRBV12-4
CASSLGGLNTEAFF
>14|TRBJ2-7|TRBV14
CASSQDSGRYEQYF
>15|TRBJ2-1|TRBV4-2
CASSRTSGKINEQFF
>17|TRBJ2-1|TRBV28
CASSPGTSGGLLTEQFF
>11|TRBJ2-7|TRBV5-5
CASSLAHEQYF
>16|TRBJ2-6|TRBV5-1
CASSLLQFSGANVLTF
>15|TRBJ2-1|TRBV20-1
CSASAISDSDNEQFF
>14|TRBJ1-2|TRBV24-1
CATSDRGTNYGYTF
>19|TRBJ2-1|TRBV27
CASMFRQGVGGNPYNEQFF
>16|TRBJ2-7|TRBV20-1
CSARDPSRVGRNEQYF
>14|TRBJ2-4|TRBV5-1
CASRQGDIGNIQYF
>13|TRBJ1-1|TRBV6-5
CASTPARGTEAFF
>14|TRBJ1-1|TRBV9
CASTERELNTEAFF
>15|TRBJ2-3|TRBV7-9
CASSFLRERTDTQYF
>11|TRBJ1-1|TRBV27
CASSFAGETFF
>13|TRBJ2-3|TRBV2
CAPRRGSTDTQYF